The 20 T cell receptor beta chains listed next were all sequenced from one sample in a study of naive and memory T cell subsets. Regarding the study as a whole: Possibly reflecting memory cells re-expressing CD45RA, a few larger clonotypes occurred in naive repertoires, especially CD8.

The antigens these receptors bind are not known. An equimolar mix of two oligonucleotides served as the beta constant-region primer for TRBC1 and TRBC2. Nested alpha and beta constant-region primers with the SP2 primer drove four PCR rounds on ligated cDNA. TCRdb processed the UMI-ligation and nested PCR reads anew with MiXCR; each CDR3 protein has one entry. Among roughly 100,000 distinct CDR3 sequences listed, roughly 14% were seen once. Input material: naive CD8+ T cells from blood. Source of these receptors: a human donor in good health.

This clonotype occurred many times. The gene calls are TRBV10-3 and TRBJ2-1, with 10 bases matching TRBD1. Germline CDR1 and CDR2: ENHRY and SYGVKD. The CDR3 length is 14 residues. Trimming at V came to 8 bases and at J to 5 bases, leaving 6 bases not matched to a gene. Here the CDR3 DNA reads TGTGCCATCGCGGGACAGGGGTGGGACAATGAGCAGTTCTTC. This translates into CAIAGQGWDNEQFF.

This chain links TRBV28 with TRBJ2-5; weak D call: TRBD2 (6 bases). V was clipped by 6 bases and J by 5 bases, with 16 bases between them. The V gene's germline CDR1 is MDHEN and CDR2 SYDVKM. The CDR3 is made up of 14 amino acids. DNA of the CDR3: TGTGCCAGCAGCAACATGGGGGGTTGGGAGACCCAGTACTTC. Translation gives CASSNMGGWETQYF.

This rearrangement joins TRBV6-2 or TRBV6-3 to TRBJ1-2; D not resolved. V lost 2 bases, J lost 2 bases, and 6 bases lay in between. Looked up from germline, CDR1 is MNHEY and CDR2 is SVGEGT. CDR3 size: 13 residues. In nucleotides, the CDR3 is TGTGCCAGCAGTTACCTGCGGAACTATGGCTACACCTTC. Residues: CASSYLRNYGYTF.

This clonotype was detected a few times. The chain couples TRBV28 to TRBJ2-5; D is tentatively TRBD1 or TRBD2 (6 bases each). The V end was cut by 4 bases, the J end by 5 bases, with 20 bases between. Germline CDR1 reads MDHEN; CDR2 reads SYDVKM. The CDR3 totals 16 residues. The CDR3 reads CASSSLLGGAGETQYF. The CDR3 bases are TGTGCCAGCAGTTCCCTATTGGGGGGCGCGGGGGAGACCCAGTACTTC.

The chain uses TRBV3-1 and TRBJ2-3; D is uncertain. CDR3 length: 11 amino acids. The V and J ends lost 4 bases and 7 bases respectively, with 6 bases between them. The germline V gene has CDR1 LGHDT and CDR2 YNNKEL (reference sequence). The CDR3 sequence is CASSLLNTQYF. The CDR3 coding sequence is TGTGCCAGCAGCCTCTTGAATACGCAGTATTTT.

The chain has TRBV24-1 and TRBJ2-7; D uncertain. V was clipped by 12 bases and J by 5 bases, with 7 bases between them. The CDR3 sequence is 9 residues long. Germline values: CDR1 KGHDR, CDR2 SFDVKD. The CDR3 bases are TGTGCCGCCAATCACGAGCAGTACTTC. Protein: CAANHEQYF.

The chain joins TRBV5-4 to TRBJ2-1; possible D gene TRBD2, 6 bases. Germline V lookup: CDR1 SGHNT, CDR2 YYREEE (reference sequence). The ends were cut back, 0 bases at V and 0 bases at J, with 13 bases in the middle. CDR3 length: 17 amino acids. CDR3 sequence: CASSLDTSPSSYNEQFF. CDR3 DNA sequence: TGTGCCAGCAGCTTGGATACTAGCCCAAGCTCCTACAATGAGCAGTTCTTC. The entire variable domain, with the rest obtained from reference TRBV5-4 and TRBJ2-1, is as follows: ETGVTQSPTHLIKTRGQQVTLRCSSQSGHNTVSWYQQALGQGPQFIFQYYREEENGRGNFPPRFSGLQFPNYSSELNVNALELDDSALYLCASSLDTSPSSYNEQFFGPGTRLTVL.

The chain recombines TRBV5-6 with TRBJ2-1; D gene unclear. Germline-derived CDR1 and CDR2 are SGHDT and YYEEEE. Trimming stripped 0 bases from V and 3 bases from J, with 10 bases between. The CDR3 has 15 amino acids. The chain's CDR3 is CASSLVRSNYNEQFF. The CDR3 DNA is TGTGCCAGCAGCTTGGTGCGGAGCAACTACAATGAGCAGTTCTTC.

This chain joins TRBV12-3 or TRBV12-4 and TRBJ1-4; a possible D gene is TRBD1 (6 bases). V gave up 4 bases and J gave up 4 bases, with 13 bases separating them. The CDR3 length is 15 residues. This CDR3 is CASSSTGFINEKLFF. CDR3 coding DNA: TGTGCCAGCAGTTCGACAGGATTCATTAATGAAAAACTGTTTTTT.

This clonotype occurred many times. The chain carries TRBV7-8 and TRBJ2-5; D gene uncertain. Germline CDR1 reads SGHVS; CDR2 reads FQNEAQ. V was clipped by 4 bases and J by 5 bases, with 17 bases between them. The CDR3 loop spans 15 amino acids. The chain's CDR3 is CASSSWTEYKETQYF. The CDR3 coding sequence is TGTGCCAGCAGCTCCTGGACCGAGTATAAGGAGACCCAGTACTTC.

This clonotype has a handful of counts. The genes are TRBV10-3 and TRBJ2-3; D is possibly TRBD1 (6 bases). Per germline, CDR1 ENHRY and CDR2 SYGVKD. The CDR3 length is 14 residues. The V end lost 2 bases, the J end lost 1 base, and 7 bases lay between the germline ends. CDR3 bases: TGTGCCATCAGTGAGGCAGGGGGCACAGATACGCAGTATTTT. This translates into CAISEAGGTDTQYF.

This clonotype was picked up a small number of times. This rearrangement joins TRBV12-3 or TRBV12-4 to TRBJ1-1, with a weak D call TRBD1 (6 bases). The CDR3 is 15 amino acids. Between the trimmed V and J ends, which lost 3 bases and 0 bases, there was a span of 11 bases. The CDR3 sequence: CASSFGGAMNTEAFF. The CDR3 DNA reads TGTGCCAGCAGTTTTGGGGGGGCCATGAACACTGAAGCTTTCTTT.

This clonotype was recorded a few times. The genes are TRBV29-1 and TRBJ2-2; D is perhaps TRBD1 (5 bases). This CDR3 region has 13 residues. V lost 6 bases, J lost 5 bases, and 13 bases lay in between. CDR1 is SQVTM and CDR2 is ANQGSEA in the germline V gene. The CDR3 DNA reads TGCAGCGTCCGGGTCTCAGGGACCGGGGAGCTGTTTTTT. It encodes CSVRVSGTGELFF.

This clonotype appeared a few times. This chain connects TRBV7-4 to TRBJ2-7; D not resolved. The length of the CDR3 is 10 residues. Germline V CDR1 and CDR2: SGHVT, SQSDAQ. V was cut by 9 bases and J by 3 bases, with 6 bases left in between. The CDR3 loop is CASNHYEQYF. DNA of the CDR3: TGTGCCAGTAATCACTACGAGCAGTACTTC.

This clonotype was counted a few times. This chain connects TRBV7-2 to TRBJ2-7, with TRBD1 identical over 10 bases. The CDR3 sequence is 14 residues long. V shed 5 bases and J 4 bases; nucleotides not matched to a gene: 5. In germline, CDR1 is SGHTA, CDR2 FQGNSA. The CDR3 DNA reads as TGTGCCAGCAGCCAACGGGACAGGGGTTACGAGCAGTACTTC. It translates to CASSQRDRGYEQYF. The full variable domain, its missing parts supplied by reference TRBV7-2 and TRBJ2-7, is GAGVSQSPSNKVTEKGKDVELRCDPISGHTALYWYRQSLGQGLEFLIYFQGNSAPDKSGLPSDRFSAERTGGSVSTLTIQRTQQEDSAVYLCASSQRDRGYEQYFGPGTRLTVT.

This chain uses TRBV20-1 with TRBJ2-3; TRBD1 is a possible D gene (6 bases). Germline lookup yields CDR1 DFQATT and CDR2 SNEGSKA (reference sequence). The V end was cut by 3 bases, the J end by 2 bases, with 18 bases between. The CDR3 totals 16 residues. The CDR3 loop reads CSASGRDTKLTDTQYF. CDR3 coding DNA: TGCAGTGCTAGTGGCCGGGACACTAAACTCACAGATACGCAGTATTTT.

The rearrangement joins TRBV9 to TRBJ2-7, with D unclear. This CDR3 comprises 13 residues. Germline CDR1 reads SGDLS; CDR2 reads YYNGEE. The V end lost 0 bases, the J end lost 5 bases, and 9 bases lay between the germline ends. The CDR3 DNA reads as TGTGCCAGCAGCGTAGGGGGTTCGGACGAGCAGTACTTC. Translating gives CASSVGGSDEQYF.

The sample holds many counts of this clonotype. CDR3 residues: CASSPSLPQLYEQFF. The CDR3 DNA sequence: TGTGCCAGCAGCCCATCCTTACCTCAACTTTATGAGCAGTTCTTC. The rearrangement links TRBV28 to TRBJ2-1; D gene ambiguous. Germline V gives CDR1 MDHEN, CDR2 SYDVKM. V was shortened by 6 bases and J by 8 bases, with 20 bases between the two germline ends. The CDR3 covers 15 residues.

The chain joins TRBV3-1 to TRBJ2-1; TRBD2 agrees at 10 bases. The J segment lost 4 bases and the V segment lost 1 base, leaving 4 bases of the junction unmatched. The CDR3 loop spans 16 amino acids. Germline values: CDR1 LGHDT, CDR2 YNNKEL (reference sequence). CDR3 sequence reads: CASSQVGLAEYNEQFF. The CDR3 DNA sequence: TGTGCCAGCAGCCAAGTCGGACTAGCGGAATACAATGAGCAGTTCTTC.

This clonotype has ten or more counts. The chain combines TRBV12-3 or TRBV12-4 with TRBJ2-3; a weak D match, TRBD2 (5 bases). CDR3 length: 14 residues. V dropped 3 bases and J dropped 1 base, with 8 bases sitting between them. CDR3 bases: TGTGCCAGCAGTTTTACCGGGGGCACAGATACGCAGTATTTT. Its translation is CASSFTGGTDTQYF.